This is a list of T cell receptor beta chains from one sample in a study of shared clonotypes between healthy human individuals. Sequencing used immunoSEQ multiplex PCR; TCRdb keeps in-frame clones, though not all of them. The sample has over 400,000 clones; roughly 80% are singletons. The sequencing input was PBMCs. The receptor source for this set is a woman aged 40-49 years in good health. Some clones in this sample may be carry-over from other donors' samples. CDR3s include the opening cysteine and the closing phenylalanine or tryptophan. Each record gives: J gene, V gene, CDR3 length, clone size, D gene, CDR3 DNA, CDR3 protein. The D gene is left open where the match is weak. Clone size is stated in some rows and not others, as once, few, many or a class when expanded.

TRBJ1-5 TRBV30 15 NA NA TGTGCCTGGAGTGTATCCGGGTCCCTCAATCAGCCCCAGCATTTT CAWSVSGSLNQPQHF
TRBJ2-7 TRBV9 15 NA NA TGTGCCAGCAGCGTAAACCACGCGGGGGACAGCGAGCAGTACTTC CASSVNHAGDSEQYF
TRBJ2-1 TRBV30 14 NA NA TGTGCCTGGAGTCGCAGGGCCTCCTACAATGAGCAGTTCTTC CAWSRRASYNEQFF
TRBJ2-5 TRBV14 14 NA NA TGTGCCAGCAGCTCCCTCGAGGGATGGGAGACCCAGTACTTC CASSSLEGWETQYF
TRBJ1-1 TRBV19 15 NA NA TGTGCCAGTAGTATGAAGCCAGCCATGAACACTGAAGCTTTCTTT CASSMKPAMNTEAFF
TRBJ2-1 TRBV11-3 14 NA NA TGTGCCAGCAGCTTAGAGGTGGGGAACAATGAGCAGTTCTTC CASSLEVGNNEQFF
TRBJ1-3 TRBV7-9 14 NA NA TGTGCCAGCAGCTTCGGGACGGCTGGAAACACCATATATTTT CASSFGTAGNTIYF
TRBJ2-7 TRBV13 14 NA TRBD2 TGTGCCAGCTCATTAGCGGGAACCACCTACGAGCAGTACTTC CASSLAGTTYEQYF
TRBJ2-7 TRBV6-1 14 once NA TGTGCCAGCAGTGAAGCGTCGGACAGCTACGAGCAGTACTTC CASSEASDSYEQYF
TRBJ2-1 TRBV9 14 NA NA TGTGCCAGCAACCGGGACTCGCCCTACAATGAGCAGTTCTTC CASNRDSPYNEQFF
TRBJ2-7 TRBV9 16 once NA TGTGCCAGCAGCGTAGGGGGGAGCCAATTCTCCTACGAGCAGTACTTC CASSVGGSQFSYEQYF
TRBJ2-2 TRBV6-6 14 NA NA TGTGCCAGCAGTTACGGGGGAGTAACCGGGGAGCTGTTTTTT CASSYGGVTGELFF
TRBJ1-5 TRBV7-6 13 NA NA TGTGCCAGCAGCCCCGATTTGGTGTCGCCCCAGCATTTT CASSPDLVSPQHF
TRBJ1-4 TRBV5-3 20 NA TRBD1 TGTGCCAGAAGCTTGGACATGGGACAGGGGGCCTGTTCCGCTAATGAAAAACTGTTTTTT CARSLDMGQGACSANEKLFF
TRBJ2-2 TRBV5-1 16 NA NA TGCGCCAGCAGCATCACTAGTATCCGAAACACCGGGGAGCTGTTTTTT CASSITSIRNTGELFF
TRBJ2-2 TRBV7-8 16 once TRBD2 TGTGCCAGCAGCTTGATAGCGGGAGCGGGCACCGGGGAGCTGTTTTTT CASSLIAGAGTGELFF
TRBJ2-1 TRBV5-6 16 NA TRBD2 TGTGCCAGCAGCTTAATAGCGGGAGCGGGCTACAATGAGCAGTTCTTC CASSLIAGAGYNEQFF
TRBJ2-7 TRBV7-2 18 few NA TGTGCCAGCAGCTTAATAGTAAAAGAGACAGGGACTTACTACGAGCAGTACTTC CASSLIVKETGTYYEQYF
TRBJ2-7 TRBV4-3 15 NA NA TGCGCCAGCAGCCGAACCGGGACATCGACCTACGAGCAGTACTTC CASSRTGTSTYEQYF
TRBJ2-1 TRBV4-2 16 NA TRBD1 TGTGCCAGCAGCCAAGATACAGGGGGAATTTGGAGTGAGCAGTTCTTC CASSQDTGGIWSEQFF
TRBJ1-1 TRBV29-1 12 NA TRBD1 TGCAGCGTCCGGACAGGGGACACTGAAGCTTTCTTT CSVRTGDTEAFF
TRBJ1-3 TRBV28 14 NA NA TGTGCCAGCAGCACAGGGAAATCTGGAAACACCATATATTTT CASSTGKSGNTIYF
TRBJ2-5 TRBV5-4 11 NA NA TGTGCCAGCATCCAGGGGGAGACCCAGTACTTC CASIQGETQYF
TRBJ2-5 TRBV28 14 NA NA TGTGCCAGCAGAATGGACGGAGGACAAGAGACCCAGTACTTC CASRMDGGQETQYF
TRBJ1-4 TRBV7-2 15 NA TRBD1 TGTGCCAGCAGCTTGCAGGACAGGGGAGATGAAAAACTGTTTTTT CASSLQDRGDEKLFF
TRBJ2-2 TRBV7-2 17 NA TRBD2 TGTGCCAGCAGCTCCCCTAGCGGGAGAGGGAACACCGGGGAGCTGTTTTTT CASSSPSGRGNTGELFF
TRBJ2-5 TRBV5-1 16 few TRBD2 TGCGCCAGCAGCTTGTCTAGCGGGAGGGCTTTAGAGACCCAGTACTTC CASSLSSGRALETQYF
TRBJ2-7 TRBV5-1 14 NA NA TGCGCCAGCAGCCTGAGGACGTCGGCATACGAGCAGTACTTC CASSLRTSAYEQYF
TRBJ2-7 TRBV28 12 NA NA TGTGCCAGCACCCGGAGCTCCTACGAGCAGTACTTC CASTRSSYEQYF
TRBJ2-7 TRBV20-1 11 NA NA TGCAGTGCCACCGGGACACCCGAGCAGTACTTC CSATGTPEQYF
TRBJ2-5 TRBV28 16 once TRBD2 TGTGCCAGCAGTTACCCTGGGCTAGCGGGAGGAGAGACCCAGTACTTC CASSYPGLAGGETQYF
TRBJ1-2 TRBV28 13 NA TRBD1 TGTGCCAGCAGTCTCGGGACAGGGTATCAGTACACCTTC CASSLGTGYQYTF
TRBJ1-1 TRBV28 14 NA NA TGTGCCAGCAGTTTATCCCTGGTTAACACTGAAGCTTTCTTT CASSLSLVNTEAFF
TRBJ2-1 TRBV9 15 NA NA TGTGCCAGCAGTGTCGACTGGAGCTCCTACAATGAGCAGTTCTTC CASSVDWSSYNEQFF
TRBJ1-4 TRBV30 17 NA NA TGTGCCTGGAGCCAAGGGCACGCGACCGCAACTAATGAAAAACTGTTTTTT CAWSQGHATATNEKLFF
TRBJ2-2 TRBV10-3 14 once NA TGTGCCATCAGTGAAGGGTTGGACACCGGGGAGCTGTTTTTT CAISEGLDTGELFF
TRBJ2-2 TRBV5-1 14 NA NA TGCGCCAGCAGCTTGGATGGGAGAGCCGGGGAGCTGTTTTTT CASSLDGRAGELFF
TRBJ2-3 TRBV27 16 many NA TGTGCCAGCAGTTTAAGCGGAGCCACTAGCACAGATACGCAGTATTTT CASSLSGATSTDTQYF
TRBJ2-5 TRBV5-1 16 few TRBD2 TGCGCCAGCAGCTTGGGGACTAGCGGGAGGATCGGGACCCAGTACTTC CASSLGTSGRIGTQYF
TRBJ2-7 TRBV9 15 NA TRBD1 TGTGCCAGCAGCGTAGGACAGGGGAACTCCTACGAGCAGTACTTC CASSVGQGNSYEQYF
TRBJ2-5 TRBV9 15 NA NA TGTGCCAGCAGCGTAGCCCCGCAGGGTCAAGAGACCCAGTACTTC CASSVAPQGQETQYF
TRBJ2-7 TRBV27 16 few TRBD1 TGTGCCAGCAGTTTCCGAGACAGGGCCAGAACCTACGAGCAGTACTTC CASSFRDRARTYEQYF
TRBJ1-2 TRBV5-1 16 NA NA TGCGCCAGCAGCTTGGGACGGGTTATCACAAACTATGGCTACACCTTC CASSLGRVITNYGYTF
TRBJ2-3 TRBV27 16 NA NA TGTGCCAGCAGTCCCCAATACGGACTCCCCACAGATACGCAGTATTTT CASSPQYGLPTDTQYF